This TCR beta chain stems from a study of siplizumab effects on memory and regulatory T cells. General study points: Siplizumab brought about a significant reduction in alloreactive sequences traceable to unstimulated CD4+ memory cells.

Sequencing used immunoSEQ multiplex PCR; TCRdb keeps in-frame clones, though not all of them. The sample has tens of thousands of clones; 95% to 97% are singletons. The V gene end was trimmed by 2 bases and the J gene end by 2 bases; junction bases not matched to a gene: 8. Germline values: CDR1 SQVTM, CDR2 ANQGSEA. The CDR3 spans 16 residues. For this clone: Its matching antigen is unknown.

The chain couples TRBV29-1 to TRBJ2-3; 9 positions match TRBD2. The sample consisted of naive CD4+ T cells sorted from blood. This clonotype was sampled from a human donor in good health. The CDR3 region has the DNA TGCAGCGTTGAACTAAGGCGGGAGGGCCCCACAGATACGCAGTATTTT. This translates into CSVELRREGPTDTQYF.